What follows are 3 T cell receptor beta chains derived from one specimen sequenced in a study of tumor and adjacent non-tumor tissue in lung cancer. This sample's RNA came from whole unsorted tissue. This non-tumor lung sample came from over 3 cm beyond the tumor edge. Three rounds of nested PCR, following a modified ARM-PCR protocol, produced the TCRbeta library. TCRdb re-called the multiplex PCR reads through MiXCR, storing one row per CDR3 protein. Of under 85,000 distinct CDR3 sequences listed, approximately 82% are singletons. The source material was distant non-tumor lung tissue. These TCRs come from a man in his sixties or seventies with non-small cell lung cancer.

This clonotype was detected a few times. The gene calls are TRBV28 and TRBJ1-2; weak D call: TRBD1 (6 bases). Germline V gene data show CDR1 as MDHEN and CDR2 as SYDVKM. This CDR3 region has 14 residues. The V end was cut by 8 bases, the J end by 4 bases, with 17 bases between. The CDR3 DNA is TGTGCCAGCTCTGAGGTCGGGACACGCTATGGCTACACCTTC. It translates to CASSEVGTRYGYTF.

In the case of this clonotype: Its ends do not fully match the called genes, so a read error is possible. The chain employs TRBV11-3 and TRBJ1-4, with a weak D call TRBD1 (6 bases). The length of the CDR3 is 13 residues. The germline V gene encodes CDR1 SGHNT and CDR2 YENEEA. CDR3 amino acids: CPSSNREHEKLFF. In nucleotides, the CDR3 is TGTCCCAGCAGTAACAGGGAACATGAAAAACTGTTTTTT.

This clonotype is a singleton in its sample. Germline and junction disagree at one end, which may indicate a read error. The CDR3, as DNA: TGTACCAGCAGTCTCCAACATGGGAACGCCGGGGAGCTCTTTTTT. It yields the protein CTSSLQHGNAGELFF. V is TRBV12-3 or TRBV12-4 and J is TRBJ2-2; a possible D gene is TRBD2 (5 bases). The CDR3 totals 15 residues.